This TCR beta chain was documented in a study of CD8 T cells in ankylosing spondylitis. Regarding the study as a whole: Disease-linked clones bore a CD8+ phenotype and were relatively rare in peripheral blood. Past studies reported some motif variants in reactive arthritis synovial fluid and blood.

TCRdb re-called the 5' RACE reads through MiXCR, storing one row per CDR3 protein. The profile covers 200,000 to 250,000 distinct CDR3 sequences, with approximately 24% appearing a single time and approximately 6.6% taken by the ten largest. This clonotype showed up many times. Antigen specificity is unknown. V was cut by 3 bases and J by 7 bases, with 15 bases left in between. Germline V gene sequence: CDR1 LGHDT, CDR2 YNNKEL (reference sequence). The CDR3 loop spans 14 amino acids. This receptor was identified in a male donor with ankylosing spondylitis or in good health (not recorded which). This rearrangement joins TRBV3-1 to TRBJ1-1; D ambiguous. The sample was blood, either unsorted or a sorted T cell fraction (not recorded which). CDR3 bases: TGTGCCAGCAGCCATCAAATGGGGTTGGGTGAAGCTTTCTTT. It is translated as CASSHQMGLGEAFF. The complete variable domain, with remaining parts taken from reference TRBV3-1 and TRBJ1-1, reads DTAVSQTPKYLVTQMGNDKSIKCEQNLGHDTMYWYKQDSKKFLKIMFSYNNKELIINETVPNRFSPKSPDKAHLNLHINSLELGDSAVYFCASSHQMGLGEAFFGQGTRLTVV.